This T cell receptor beta chain was identified in a study of blood T cells in healthy people across ages. The overall study: Through template switching, about one barcoded beta molecule was captured per two T cells, as measured in model experiments. Findings of the study overall: Both naive CD4+ cell counts and diversity were greater in long-lived donors than in aged donors.

Sample donors were healthy Caucasian individuals that came from Russia, aged 6 to 90. Each sample gave at least 7 million isolated PBMCs. Primed by a sample-barcoded 5' primer and a J-beta primer mix, a second PCR proceeded for roughly 6 to 12 cycles. A single record per CDR3 protein comes from TCRdb applying MiXCR to the 5' RACE reads. This sample has approximately 1.5 million distinct CDR3 sequences, with about 35% found just once. Of note for this clonotype: Antigen: not known.

The length of the CDR3 is 16 residues. V was cut by 4 bases and J by 2 bases, with 16 bases left in between. The sample taken for sequencing was blood. This sequence was found in a woman aged 30 to 39 in good health. The chain is built from TRBV12-3 or TRBV12-4 and TRBJ2-3; D not resolved. This chain's CDR3 is CASSSLRRRLTDTQYF. The CDR3 bases are TGTGCCAGCAGTTCCTTGCGCAGGAGACTCACAGATACGCAGTATTTT.